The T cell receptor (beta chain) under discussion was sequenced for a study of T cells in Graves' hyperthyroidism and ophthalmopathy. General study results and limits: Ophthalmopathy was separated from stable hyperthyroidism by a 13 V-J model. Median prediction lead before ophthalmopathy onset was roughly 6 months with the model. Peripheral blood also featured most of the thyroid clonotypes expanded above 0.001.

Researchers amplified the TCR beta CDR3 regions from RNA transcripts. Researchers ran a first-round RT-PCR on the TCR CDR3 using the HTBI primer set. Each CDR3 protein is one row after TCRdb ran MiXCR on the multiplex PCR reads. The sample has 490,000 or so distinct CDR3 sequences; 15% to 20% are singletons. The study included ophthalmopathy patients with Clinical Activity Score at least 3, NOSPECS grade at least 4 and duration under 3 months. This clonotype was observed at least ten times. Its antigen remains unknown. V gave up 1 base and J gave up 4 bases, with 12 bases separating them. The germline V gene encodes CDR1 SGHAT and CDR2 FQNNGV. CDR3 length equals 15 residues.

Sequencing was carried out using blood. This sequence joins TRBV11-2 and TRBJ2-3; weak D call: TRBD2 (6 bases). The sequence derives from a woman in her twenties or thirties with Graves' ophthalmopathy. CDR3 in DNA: TGTGCCAGCAGCTTAGTGGGGTGGGGGGCAGATACGCAGTATTTT. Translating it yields CASSLVGWGADTQYF. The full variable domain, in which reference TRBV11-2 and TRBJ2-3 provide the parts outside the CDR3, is EAGVAQSPRYKIIEKRQSVAFWCNPISGHATLYWYQQILGQGPKLLIQFQNNGVVDDSQLPKDRFSAERLKGVDSTLKIQPAKLEDSAVYLCASSLVGWGADTQYFGPGTRLTVL.